This TCR beta chain was observed in a study of cytomegalovirus exposure and HLA in healthy donors. Turning to the study itself: For the 300 to 450 genotyped donors, roughly 80% fell within the Caucasian-associated ancestry cluster.

Each donor was nominally healthy when sampled (though unrecorded immune exposures were likely). The study, taken as a whole, reports: It was reported in a later analysis that an Asian-associated ancestry cluster showed fewer N-insertions than the approximately 670-donor mean. Immune exposure information comprised only CMV serostatus.

Primers for the PCR totalled 60 Vbeta and 13 Jbeta. Only in-frame clones appear in the TCRdb table, and some are missing; sequencing was by immunoSEQ multiplex PCR. The sample has under 100,000 clones, about four fifths seen once. As regards this clone: Its antigen is undetermined.

The CDR3 runs to 17 residues. J lost 7 bases, V lost 4 bases, and 12 bases had no gene match. Germline V gene sequence: CDR1 MNHNS, CDR2 SASEGT. The gene calls are TRBV6-1 and TRBJ2-1; the match to TRBD2 covers 11 bases. What was sequenced was PBMCs. The sequence derives from a human donor in good health. The CDR3 DNA reads TGTGCCAGCAGTGTTTTGTCTAGCGGGGGGCCAAGGAATGAGCAGTTCTTC. This codes for CASSVLSSGGPRNEQFF.